This TCR beta chain was observed in a study of cytomegalovirus exposure and HLA in healthy donors. Concerning this clone: Its antigen is not identified.

Study outcomes and limitations: Productive status was seen about 90% or about 30% of the time for most TCR beta V segments in an earlier analysis. It was taken for granted in presence/absence analyses that sequencing depth across donors was roughly uniform. Among TCR beta chains, those listed as cytomegalovirus-associated numbered some 160. Sequences of the TCR beta chain were said to predict the HLA-A and HLA-B alleles of most subjects accurately.

60 Vbeta and 13 Jbeta primers were used in PCR. Generated by immunoSEQ multiplex PCR, the TCRdb table keeps only in-frame clones and is missing some. In the table there are fewer than 200,000 clones, more than 80% of which are singletons. Sequencing was performed on PBMCs. This TCR was recovered from a boy aged 10-17 years in good health and CMV-seronegative.

The CDR3 sequence: CASSLQGEANEKLFF. CDR3 nucleotide sequence: TGTGCCAGCTCACTCCAGGGGGAGGCAAATGAAAAACTGTTTTTT. V is TRBV6-5 and J is TRBJ1-4, with TRBD1 matching 7 bases. The CDR3 totals 15 residues. With 8 bases clipped from V and 5 bases from J, the junction kept 11 bases outside the gene matches. Germline V gene sequence: CDR1 MNHEY, CDR2 SVGAGI.